A single sample gave rise to the 24 T cell receptor beta chains below, sequenced in a study of blood T cell repertoires in COVID-19. Here immunoSEQ multiplex PCR was the method, and the copy in TCRdb shows in-frame clones only, minus some. The table shows approximately 210,000 clones, with around 84% occurring only once. Sequencing input: peripheral blood. These receptors came from a human donor in a cohort sampled during active COVID-19.

CDR3 in amino acids: CASSLRTPGTANTGELFF. The DNA of the CDR3 is TGTGCCAGCAGCTTACGGACCCCCGGGACAGCGAACACCGGGGAGCTGTTTTTT. J is TRBJ2-2 and V is TRBV11-3, with TRBD1 identical over 7 bases. Trimming cost V 2 bases and J 0 bases; bases outside gene matches: 9. The CDR3 runs to 18 residues. Germline V gene lookup returns CDR1 SGHNT and CDR2 YENEEA. Full variable domain (outside the CDR3, taken from reference TRBV11-3 and TRBJ2-2): EAGVVQSPRYKIIEKKQPVAFWCNPISGHNTLYWYLQNLGQGPELLIRYENEEAVDDSQLPKDRFSAERLKGVDSTLKIQPAELGDSAVYLCASSLRTPGTANTGELFFGEGSRLTVL.

V and J are TRBV18 and TRBJ2-7; the D is unclear. The germline V gene encodes CDR1 KGHSH and CDR2 LQKENI. The CDR3 has 13 residues. Trimming shortened V by 1 base and J by 5 bases, and 9 bases separated the two germline ends. CDR3 sequence: CASSPRGADEQYV. In DNA form, the CDR3 reads TGTGCCAGCTCACCACGAGGTGCAGACGAGCAGTACGTC.

The chain has TRBV19 and TRBJ1-1; 8 nucleotides agree with TRBD1. The V gene's germline CDR1 is LNHDA and CDR2 SQIVND (reference sequence). This CDR3 is 15 amino acids long. V was pared by 3 bases and J by 5 bases, with 8 bases of the junction left unmatched. The CDR3 loop reads CASSMDRVEGTEAFF. Here the CDR3 DNA reads TGTGCCAGTAGTATGGACAGGGTAGAGGGAACTGAAGCTTTCTTT.

The chain has TRBV20-1 and TRBJ2-3; D is uncertain. Deletions cut 3 bases from V and 6 bases from J, with 7 bases between. Per the germline V gene, CDR1 is DFQATT and CDR2 is SNEGSKA (reference sequence). This CDR3 contains 11 residues. CDR3 bases: TGCAGTGCTAGTTTGGCCGATACGCAGTATTTT. It yields the protein CSASLADTQYF.

The chain couples TRBV4-2 to TRBJ1-5, with TRBD1 as a possible D gene (5 bases). From germline, CDR1 is LGHNA and CDR2 YNFKEQ. This CDR3 has 17 residues. V lost 4 bases to trimming and J lost 0 bases, with 16 bases between them. CDR3 coding DNA: TGTGCCAGCAGCCCCTTTGGACGGGGGTATAGCAATCAGCCCCAGCATTTT. This gives the protein CASSPFGRGYSNQPQHF.

There are many counts of this clone. The chain uses TRBV29-1 and TRBJ2-3; no reliable D call. There are 12 residues in the CDR3. V was shortened by 4 bases and J by 3 bases, with 8 bases between the two germline ends. Germline CDR1 SQVTM, CDR2 ANQGSEA. The CDR3 sequence: CSVGARTDTQYF. Here the CDR3 DNA reads TGCAGCGTTGGGGCGAGAACAGATACGCAGTATTTT.

This chain connects TRBV14 to TRBJ2-3; D is ambiguous. Germline lookup yields CDR1 SGHDN and CDR2 FVKESK. The CDR3 is made up of 14 amino acids. V was trimmed by 1 base and J by 6 bases, leaving 11 bases between them. CDR3 protein: CASSQVNQVDTQYF. Written as DNA, the CDR3 is TGTGCCAGCAGCCAAGTTAATCAGGTCGATACGCAGTATTTT.

This clone was counted a single time. CDR3 nucleotide sequence: TGTGCCAGTAGTACTAACAGAGACATGAACACTGAAGCTTTCTTT. As protein: CASSTNRDMNTEAFF. The chain is built from TRBV19 and TRBJ1-1; no reliable D call. CDR1 and CDR2 (germline): LNHDA, SQIVND (reference sequence). Trimming cost V 4 bases and J 0 bases, with 12 bases left between them. This CDR3 region has 15 residues.

The chain couples TRBV28 to TRBJ2-1; TRBD2 matches at 9 bases. Germline CDR1 is MDHEN and CDR2 is SYDVKM. This CDR3 has 15 residues. V shed 7 bases, J shed 5 bases, and the junction held 9 bases outside the gene matches. Here the CDR3 DNA reads TGTGCCAGCAACACCCCTAGCGGGGCCCACAATGAGCAGTTCTTC. Amino acid sequence: CASNTPSGAHNEQFF. The whole variable domain, filled in from reference TRBV28 and TRBJ2-1, reads DVKVTQSSRYLVKRTGEKVFLECVQDMDHENMFWYRQDPGLGLRLIYFSYDVKMKEKGDIPEGYSVSREKKERFSLILESASTNQTSMYLCASNTPSGAHNEQFFGPGTRLTVL.

The chain links TRBV6-2 or TRBV6-3 to TRBJ2-7, with 7 bases identical to TRBD1. V was pared by 6 bases and J by 2 bases, with 7 bases of the junction left unmatched. CDR1 is MNHEY and CDR2 is SVGEGT in the germline V gene. This CDR3 comprises 14 residues. CDR3 nucleotide sequence: TGTGCCAGCAGCCCGGGGACAGTACCCTACGAGCAGTACTTC. Its protein product is CASSPGTVPYEQYF.

The V call is TRBV11-2, the J call TRBJ2-5, with D tentatively TRBD1 (6 bases). Germline loops: CDR1 SGHAT, CDR2 FQNNGV. V lost 5 bases to trimming and J lost 4 bases, with 14 bases between them. This CDR3 is built from 14 residues. CDR3 sequence (DNA): TGTGCCAGCAGCCTAACAGGGAATTCAGAGACCCAGTACTTC. Its protein is CASSLTGNSETQYF.

The V and J genes are TRBV9 and TRBJ2-2; 8 bases agree with TRBD2. Germline V lookup: CDR1 SGDLS, CDR2 YYNGEE. The CDR3 spans 19 residues. The J segment lost 5 bases and the V segment lost 0 bases, leaving 15 bases of the junction unmatched. The CDR3 reads CASSVAGGGLTLSTGELFF. DNA of the CDR3: TGTGCCAGCAGCGTAGCCGGGGGGGGACTAACCTTATCGACCGGGGAGCTGTTTTTT.

The chain couples TRBV6-5 to TRBJ2-1, with 7 bases lining up with TRBD2. Germline values: CDR1 MNHEY, CDR2 SVGAGI. CDR3 length equals 15 residues. The J segment lost 0 bases and the V segment lost 2 bases, leaving 1 base of the junction unmatched. The CDR3 DNA follows: TGTGCCAGCAGTTACGGCGGGAGCTCCTACAATGAGCAGTTCTTC. It yields the protein CASSYGGSSYNEQFF.

This clone was recorded at least ten times. The J gene is TRBJ2-2, the V gene TRBV2, with D possibly TRBD1 on 6 matching bases. CDR3 length: 13 residues. The ends were cut back, 6 bases at V and 7 bases at J, with 12 bases in the middle. Germline V gene sequence: CDR1 SNHLY, CDR2 FYNNEI. The CDR3 region is CASRETGFGELFF. CDR3 coding DNA: TGTGCCAGCAGGGAAACAGGGTTCGGGGAGCTGTTTTTT.

For the CDR3, the DNA is TGTGCCAGCAGCTTTTCAGGGACAGGAGGCACAGATACGCAGTATTTT. It yields the protein CASSFSGTGGTDTQYF. This chain uses TRBV11-2 with TRBJ2-3; the match to TRBD1 covers 8 bases. The trim removed 3 bases at V and 1 base at J, leaving 6 bases unmatched. This CDR3 has 16 amino acids. Germline CDR1 and CDR2: SGHAT and FQNNGV.

The V call is TRBV7-8, the J call TRBJ2-2; no definite D call. Germline V gene data show CDR1 as SGHVS and CDR2 as FQNEAQ. The ends were cut back, 1 base at V and 7 bases at J, with 19 bases in the middle. The CDR3 is 17 amino acids. CDR3 loop: CASSLVVSTVRRGELFF. CDR3 nucleotide sequence: TGTGCCAGCAGCTTAGTGGTGTCTACGGTACGCCGCGGGGAGCTGTTTTTT. The complete variable domain, with remaining parts taken from reference TRBV7-8 and TRBJ2-2, reads GAGVSQSPRYKVAKRGQDVALRCDPISGHVSLFWYQQALGQGPEFLTYFQNEAQLDKSGLPSDRFFAERPEGSVSTLKIQRTQQEDSAVYLCASSLVVSTVRRGELFFGEGSRLTVL.

This clone was found once. V and J are TRBV20-1 and TRBJ2-1; D may be TRBD2 (5 bases). CDR3 length equals 11 residues. V lost 8 bases, J lost 7 bases, and 12 bases lay in between. CDR1 is DFQATT, CDR2 SNEGSKA, per germline (reference sequence). The CDR3 protein is CSPSSGNEQFF. In nucleotides, the CDR3 is TGCAGTCCGTCCTCGGGGAATGAGCAGTTCTTC.

The chain is built from TRBV15 and TRBJ1-3, with D possibly matching TRBD1 (5 bases). Germline V lookup: CDR1 LNHNV, CDR2 YYDKDF (reference sequence). The CDR3 consists of 17 residues. The germline V and J ends were trimmed by 3 bases and 1 base, with 16 bases remaining between them. In DNA, the CDR3 is TGTGCCACCAGCAGGGGGCGAGGTATTTCTTCTGGAAACACCATATATTTT. Protein: CATSRGRGISSGNTIYF.

The chain couples TRBV5-8 to TRBJ1-1; D is perhaps TRBD1 (6 bases). CDR1 and CDR2 (germline): SGHTS, YDEGEE. The CDR3 is 15 amino acids. Trimming removed 4 bases at V and 3 bases at J, with 16 bases between. Here the CDR3 DNA reads TGTGCCAGCAGCCTACTCAGGGGAATTGACACTGAAGCTTTCTTT. It translates to CASSLLRGIDTEAFF. Combining the CDR3 with reference TRBV5-8 and TRBJ1-1 gives the whole variable domain EAGVTQSPTHLIKTRGQQATLRCSPISGHTSVYWYQQALGLGLQFLLWYDEGEERNRGNFPPRFSGRQFPNYSSELNVNALELEDSALYLCASSLLRGIDTEAFFGQGTRLTVV.

This clone was recorded only once. This chain joins TRBV18 and TRBJ2-5; the match to TRBD2 covers 9 bases. Trimming took 6 bases from V and 2 from J; bases not matched to a gene: 7. The CDR3 has 15 residues. Germline V gene lookup returns CDR1 KGHSH and CDR2 LQKENI. DNA for the CDR3: TGTGCCAGCTCGCCGGGACTAGCCAATCAAGAGACCCAGTACTTC. It yields the protein CASSPGLANQETQYF.

The chain joins TRBV19 to TRBJ2-5; 11 bases agree with TRBD2. The CDR3 covers 17 residues. Germline CDR1 reads LNHDA; CDR2 reads SQIVND (reference sequence). V shed 10 bases, J shed 0 bases, and the junction held 13 bases outside the gene matches. DNA for the CDR3: TGTGCCACCGCAGCGGGGGGACTAGCGGTCAACCAAGAGACCCAGTACTTC. Translated, it gives CATAAGGLAVNQETQYF. Looking up the rest from reference TRBV19 and TRBJ2-5 gives the full variable domain: DGGITQSPKYLFRKEGQNVTLSCEQNLNHDAMYWYRQDPGQGLRLIYYSQIVNDFQKGDIAEGYSVSREKKESFPLTVTSAQKNPTAFYLCATAAGGLAVNQETQYFGPGTRLLVL.

J is TRBJ1-5 and V is TRBV6-5, with D tentatively TRBD1 (5 bases). Germline CDR1 is MNHEY and CDR2 is SVGAGI. The germline V and J ends were trimmed by 5 bases and 0 bases, with 11 bases remaining between them. The CDR3 has 15 amino acids. DNA of the CDR3: TGTGCCAGCAGTACCCGACAGTATAGCAATCAGCCCCAGCATTTT. As protein: CASSTRQYSNQPQHF.

This chain's CDR3 is CASSYGLFYGYTF. The CDR3 coding sequence is TGTGCCAGCAGCTACGGACTGTTCTATGGCTACACCTTC. The V and J genes are TRBV5-5 and TRBJ1-2; D not resolved. Trimming removed 3 bases from V and 4 bases from J, with 10 bases in between. This CDR3 has 13 amino acids. CDR1 is SGHKS and CDR2 is YYEKEE in the germline V gene (reference sequence).

The chain carries TRBV20-1 and TRBJ2-5, with 9 bases that match TRBD2. The V and J ends lost 3 bases and 5 bases, in that order; junction bases with no gene match: 10. Germline V gene lookup returns CDR1 DFQATT and CDR2 SNEGSKA (reference sequence). The CDR3 length is 15 residues. The CDR3 loop is CSASEGGGARETQYF. The CDR3 nucleotides read TGCAGTGCTAGTGAAGGCGGGGGGGCGAGGGAGACCCAGTACTTC.